This T cell receptor beta chain emerged from a study of blood T cell repertoires in COVID-19. Study-wide context: T cells, B-cell-depleted T cells, or PBMCs provided the cDNA or gDNA that served as material.

Looked up from germline, CDR1 is SGHDT and CDR2 is YYEEEE. CDR3 length: 15 residues. The ends lost 0 bases at V and 3 bases at J; junction bases unmatched: 2. The method was immunoSEQ multiplex PCR; TCRdb's version includes in-frame clones alone and lacks a portion of them. The sample shows 250,000 to 300,000 clones, 88% of them seen only once. Cohort allocation depended upon clinical history that participants reported. The TCR originated in a woman aged 25-40 years who had recovered from COVID-19. Sequenced: PBMCs or T cells enriched from blood (not recorded which). This chain connects TRBV5-6 to TRBJ1-4; 7 bases are a match to TRBD1. The CDR3 protein is CASSLEGTANEKLFF. The CDR3 nucleotides read TGTGCCAGCAGCTTGGAAGGGACAGCTAATGAAAAACTGTTTTTT.